This TCR beta chain originates from a study of early T cells in non-severe SARS-CoV-2 infection. The CDR3 is 14 residues long. Germline lookup yields CDR1 MDHEN and CDR2 SYDVKM. The junction had 2 bases not matched to a gene; V was cut back by 5 bases and J by 4 bases. This clonotype has a count of ten or more. Using its own MiXCR run on the 5' RACE reads, TCRdb lists one record per CDR3 protein. The sample has around 23,000 distinct CDR3 sequences, around 4.5% seen once. The clonotype was recovered from an adult who was a healthcare worker with PCR-confirmed SARS-CoV-2 infection or an uninfected control (not recorded which). The rearrangement joins TRBV28 to TRBJ2-1; 10 bases are a match to TRBD2. The source material was whole blood. The CDR3 DNA reads TGTGCCAGCAGTCCTAGCGGGAGTTACAATGAGCAGTTCTTC. This sequence encodes CASSPSGSYNEQFF. Complete variable domain (other parts from reference TRBV28 and TRBJ2-1): DVKVTQSSRYLVKRTGEKVFLECVQDMDHENMFWYRQDPGLGLRLIYFSYDVKMKEKGDIPEGYSVSREKKERFSLILESASTNQTSMYLCASSPSGSYNEQFFGPGTRLTVL.